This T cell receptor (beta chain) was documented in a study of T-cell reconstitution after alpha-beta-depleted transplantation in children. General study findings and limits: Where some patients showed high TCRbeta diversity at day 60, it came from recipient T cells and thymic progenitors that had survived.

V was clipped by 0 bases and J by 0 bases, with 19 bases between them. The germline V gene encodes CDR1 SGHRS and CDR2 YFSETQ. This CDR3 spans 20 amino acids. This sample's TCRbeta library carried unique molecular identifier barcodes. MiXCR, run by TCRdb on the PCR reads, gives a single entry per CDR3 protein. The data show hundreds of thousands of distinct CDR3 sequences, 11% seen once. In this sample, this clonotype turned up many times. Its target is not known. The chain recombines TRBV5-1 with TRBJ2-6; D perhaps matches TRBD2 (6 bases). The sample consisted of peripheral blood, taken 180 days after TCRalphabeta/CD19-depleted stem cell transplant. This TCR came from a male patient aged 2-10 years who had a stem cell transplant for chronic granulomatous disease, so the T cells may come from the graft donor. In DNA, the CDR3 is TGCGCCAGCAGCTTGGTTGGAATGGGGGGATCTGGCTCTGGGGCCAACGTCCTGACTTTC. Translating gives CASSLVGMGGSGSGANVLTF. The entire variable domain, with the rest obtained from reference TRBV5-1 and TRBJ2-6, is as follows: KAGVTQTPRYLIKTRGQQVTLSCSPISGHRSVSWYQQTPGQGLQFLFEYFSETQRNKGNFPGRFSGRQFSNSRSEMNVSTLELGDSALYLCASSLVGMGGSGSGANVLTFGAGSRLTVL.